This T cell receptor beta chain was sequenced during a study of cytomegalovirus exposure and HLA in healthy donors. The PCR had 60 Vbeta and 13 Jbeta primers. Method: immunoSEQ multiplex PCR; TCRdb's copy keeps in-frame clones and lacks some. The data contain fewer than 250,000 clones, around 80% of them singletons. This CDR3 has 14 amino acids. Germline CDR1 reads SQVTM; CDR2 reads ANQGSEA. Trimming at V came to 4 bases and at J to 7 bases, leaving 6 bases not matched to a gene. Sequenced material: PBMCs. This sequence originates from a woman in her thirties or forties in good health and CMV-seronegative. V and J are TRBV29-1 and TRBJ2-1, with 11 bases that match TRBD1. In DNA form, the CDR3 reads TGCAGCGTTGTGGGACAGGGGGGAATGAATGAGCAGTTCTTC. It translates to CSVVGQGGMNEQFF.